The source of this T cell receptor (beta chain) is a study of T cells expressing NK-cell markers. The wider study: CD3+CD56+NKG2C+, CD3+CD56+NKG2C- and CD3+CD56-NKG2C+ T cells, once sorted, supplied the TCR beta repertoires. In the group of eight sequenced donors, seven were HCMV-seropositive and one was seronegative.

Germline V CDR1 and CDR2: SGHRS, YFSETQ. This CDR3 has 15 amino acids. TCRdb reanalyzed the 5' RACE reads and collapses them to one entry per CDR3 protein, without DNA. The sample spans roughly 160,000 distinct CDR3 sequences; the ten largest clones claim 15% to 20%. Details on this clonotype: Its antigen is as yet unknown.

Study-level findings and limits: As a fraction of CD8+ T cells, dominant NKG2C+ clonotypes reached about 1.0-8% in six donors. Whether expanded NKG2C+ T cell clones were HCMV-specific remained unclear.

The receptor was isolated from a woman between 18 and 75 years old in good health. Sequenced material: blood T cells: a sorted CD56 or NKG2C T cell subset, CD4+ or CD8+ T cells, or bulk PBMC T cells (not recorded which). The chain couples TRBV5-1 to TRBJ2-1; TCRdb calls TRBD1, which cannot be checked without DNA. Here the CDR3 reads CASSLRTGGSNEQFF.